A selection of T cell receptor beta chains follows, all from one sample in a study of OX40 agonist ivuxolimab in advanced cancers. TCRdb keeps only in-frame clones here, not all; method: immunoSEQ multiplex PCR. The sample contains tens of thousands of clones, about 77% of which appear only once. The sample was CD4+ or CD8+ T cells sorted from blood, taken in a trial of the OX40 agonist ivuxolimab. These TCRs come from an adult with an advanced solid tumor such as melanoma, head and neck, liver or kidney cancer. CDR3s include the opening cysteine and the closing phenylalanine or tryptophan. The D gene is left open where the match is weak. Clone size is shown for a subset of rows, as once, few, many or a class of expanded clone.

clone_size	j_call	d_call	v_call	cdr3_aa	cdr3_nt
-	TRBJ1-1	-	TRBV13	CASTLGLTEAFF	TGTGCCAGCACCCTAGGGTTGACTGAAGCTTTCTTT
-	TRBJ2-1	-	TRBV6-5	CASSSGAGVGEQFF	TGTGCCAGCAGTTCAGGTGCAGGGGTGGGTGAGCAGTTCTTC
-	TRBJ1-1	-	TRBV6-1	CASSGAGLQRGRAFF	TGTGCCAGCAGTGGAGCGGGACTCCAACGAGGTAGAGCTTTCTTT
-	TRBJ2-4	TRBD2	TRBV19	CASSMGSGKGKNIQYF	TGTGCCAGTAGTATGGGTAGCGGGAAAGGCAAAAACATTCAGTACTTC
-	TRBJ2-7	TRBD1	TRBV19	CASSIRGTGRYEQYF	TGTGCCAGTAGCATACGTGGGACAGGGCGCTACGAGCAGTACTTC
-	TRBJ2-5	-	TRBV7-2	CASSLNSRGSQETQYF	TGTGCCAGCAGCTTAAATTCTCGGGGGAGCCAAGAGACCCAGTACTTC
-	TRBJ2-7	TRBD1	TRBV23-1	CASSHPGQSSYEQYF	TGCGCCAGCAGTCACCCGGGACAGAGCTCCTACGAGCAGTACTTC
-	TRBJ2-2	-	TRBV18	CASSPRPANTGELFF	TGTGCCAGCTCACCACGGCCGGCGAACACCGGGGAGCTGTTTTTT
-	TRBJ2-2	TRBD1	TRBV10-3	CAIRDDRGSTGELFF	TGTGCCATCAGAGATGACAGGGGTAGCACCGGGGAGCTGTTTTTT
few	TRBJ1-2	-	TRBV28	CASRDIGYTF	TGTGCCAGCAGGGACATAGGCTACACCTTC
-	TRBJ2-7	-	TRBV20-1	CSARAGYEQYF	TGCAGTGCTAGAGCGGGGTACGAGCAGTACTTC
few	TRBJ2-1	TRBD2	TRBV29-1	CSAGTRGLNEQFF	TGCAGCGCCGGGACTAGGGGACTCAATGAGCAGTTCTTC
once	TRBJ2-2	-	TRBV14	CASSLVEGGGELFF	TGTGCCAGCAGCCTCGTAGAGGGCGGCGGGGAGCTGTTTTTT
-	TRBJ2-1	-	TRBV21-1	CASSKLAGLLREQFF	TGTGCCAGCAGCAAACTGGCGGGACTCCTTAGGGAGCAGTTCTTC
-	TRBJ1-4	-	TRBV11-2	CASSLRRTNEKLFF	TGTGCCAGCAGCTTGAGGAGGACTAATGAAAAACTGTTTTTT
-	TRBJ1-1	-	TRBV15	CATSRVGVSEAFF	TGTGCCACCAGCAGAGTAGGAGTATCTGAAGCTTTCTTT
-	TRBJ2-6	-	TRBV7-6	CASSGDSSGANVLTF	TGTGCCAGCAGCGGCGATAGCTCTGGGGCCAACGTCCTGACTTTC
-	TRBJ1-2	-	TRBV21-1	CASSKGVANYGYTF	TGTGCCAGCAGCAAAGGGGTTGCTAACTATGGCTACACCTTC
-	TRBJ1-1	-	TRBV4-2	CASSQGEFNTEAFF	TGTGCCAGCAGCCAAGGCGAGTTTAACACTGAAGCTTTCTTT
-	TRBJ2-6	TRBD1	TRBV11-3	CASSPSGTGYSGANVLTF	TGTGCCAGCAGCCCCTCTGGGACAGGCTACTCTGGGGCCAACGTCCTGACTTTC
-	TRBJ1-5	-	TRBV25-1	CASSEISGARRPQPQHF	TGTGCCAGCAGTGAAATTTCGGGGGCGCGCCGTCCTCAGCCCCAGCATTTT
-	TRBJ2-6	-	TRBV28	CASSSIGRALGANVLTF	TGTGCCAGCAGTTCTATTGGACGGGCTCTTGGGGCCAACGTCCTGACTTTC
-	TRBJ2-7	-	TRBV7-2	CASSLTGREQYF	TGTGCCAGCAGCTTAACAGGGCGGGAGCAGTACTTC
-	TRBJ2-5	TRBD2	TRBV11-1	CASSLGRRSGGPEETQYF	TGTGCCAGCAGCTTAGGACGGAGAAGCGGGGGACCGGAAGAGACCCAGTACTTC